These T cell receptor beta chains were read from a single sample in a study of tumor-infiltrating lymphocytes in primary liver carcinoma. TCRdb recomputed calls from the multiplex PCR reads with MiXCR, one row per CDR3 protein. The sample records tens of thousands of distinct CDR3 sequences, roughly 73% being singletons. The sequencing input was tumor-adjacent normal liver tissue. These receptors were collected from a woman aged 25 to 45 with primary liver carcinoma and hepatitis B virus infection. Each CDR3 is given with its conserved first and last residue. A D gene is named only where the DNA matches it firmly. A clone size is listed for some rows: how often the clone was seen (once, few, many), or a class if it is expanded.

D,V,J,size,CDR3,DNA
-,TRBV4-3,TRBJ2-1,-,CASSQDAGSSYNEQSF,TGCGCCAGCAGCCAAGACGCGGGAAGCTCGTATAATGAGCAGTCCTTC
-,TRBV5-4,TRBJ2-7,many,CASSLPGSNEQYF,TGTGCCAGCAGCTTGCCAGGGTCCAACGAGCAGTACTTC
-,TRBV6-5,TRBJ1-6,-,CASSSNRGSYNSPFHF,TGTGCCAGCAGTTCTAACAGAGGCTCCTATAATTCACCCTTCCACTTT
-,TRBV5-1,TRBJ2-1,-,CASSLTGKQFF,TGCGCTAGCAGCTTAACGGGTAAGCAGTTCTTC
-,TRBV29-1,TRBJ2-4,many,CSVERVGNNKTIQYF,TGCAGCGTTGAGAGGGTCGGCAACAACAAAACCATTCAGTACTTC
-,TRBV12-3/TRBV12-4,TRBJ2-7,many,CASSLVQRNEQYF,TGTGCCAGCAGTTTAGTCCAGCGGAACGAGCAGTACTTC
-,TRBV5-1,TRBJ2-1,many,CASSVDFHNEQFF,TGCGCCAGCAGCGTGGACTTTCACAATGAGCAGTTCTTC
TRBD1,TRBV11-2,TRBJ2-1,-,CASTWAGTGGYNEQFF,TGTGCCAGCACCTGGGCTGGGACAGGGGGATACAACGAGCAGTTCTTC
-,TRBV11-2,TRBJ2-3,-,CASSHRGNGNLTDTQYF,TGTGCCAGCAGCCATCGAGGGAACGGGAACCTCACGGATACGCAGTATTTT
-,TRBV11-2,TRBJ2-1,-,CASTQGGGTYNEQFF,TGTGCCAGCACTCAGGGGGGGGGGACCTACAATGAGCAGTTCTTC
-,TRBV20-1,TRBJ2-7,once,CSAAWTTSSYEQYF,TGCAGTGCTGCCTGGACGACGAGCTCCTACGAGCAGTACTTC
-,TRBV4-1,TRBJ1-4,-,CTSSQDVAPKEKLFF,TGCACCAGCAGCCAAGACGTCGCACCGAAGGAAAAACTGTTTTTT
-,TRBV14,TRBJ1-4,-,CASSERTGTGNEQLFF,TGTGCCAGTAGCGAAAGGACCGGGACCGGGAATGAACAACTGTTTTTT
-,TRBV6-1,TRBJ2-2,-,CASSESGRNTGELFF,TGTGCCAGCAGTGAGTCGGGCCGGAACACCGGGGAACTGTTTTTT
-,TRBV6-2/TRBV6-3,TRBJ2-2,-,CVISYSETGELFF,TGCGTCATCAGTTACTCGGAGACCGGGGAGCTGTTTTTT
-,TRBV6-5,TRBJ1-6,-,CASSKQPAIYNSPIHF,TGTGCTAGCAGTAAACAGCCTGCCATATATAATTCACCCATCCACTTT
-,TRBV6-5,TRBJ1-5,-,CVSSYSLNKPQHF,TGTGTCAGCAGTTACTCATTGAATAAGCCCCAGCATTTT